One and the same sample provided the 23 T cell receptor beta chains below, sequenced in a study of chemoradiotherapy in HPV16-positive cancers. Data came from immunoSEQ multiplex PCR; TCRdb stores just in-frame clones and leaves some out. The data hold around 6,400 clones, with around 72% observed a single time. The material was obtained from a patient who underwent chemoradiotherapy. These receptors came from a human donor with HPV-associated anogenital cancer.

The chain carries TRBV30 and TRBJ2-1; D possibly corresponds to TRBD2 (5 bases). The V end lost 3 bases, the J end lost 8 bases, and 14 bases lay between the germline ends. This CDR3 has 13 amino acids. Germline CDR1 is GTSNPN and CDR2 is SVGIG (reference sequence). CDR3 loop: CAWSGERWDEQFF. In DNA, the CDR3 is TGTGCCTGGAGCGGTGAGCGGTGGGATGAGCAGTTCTTC.

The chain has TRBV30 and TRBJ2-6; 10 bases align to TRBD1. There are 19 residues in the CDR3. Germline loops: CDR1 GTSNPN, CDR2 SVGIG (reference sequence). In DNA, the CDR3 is TGTGCTTCTACCGGGACAGGGGTTTTCTGGGGCTCTGGGGCCAACGTCCTGACTTTC. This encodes CASTGTGVFWGSGANVLTF.

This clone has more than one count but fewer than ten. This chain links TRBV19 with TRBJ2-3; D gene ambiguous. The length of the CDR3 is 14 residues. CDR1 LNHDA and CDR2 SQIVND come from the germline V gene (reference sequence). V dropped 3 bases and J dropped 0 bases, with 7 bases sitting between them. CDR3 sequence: CASSIRRSTDTQYF. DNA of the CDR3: TGTGCCAGTAGTATCCGGCGGAGCACAGATACGCAGTATTTT.

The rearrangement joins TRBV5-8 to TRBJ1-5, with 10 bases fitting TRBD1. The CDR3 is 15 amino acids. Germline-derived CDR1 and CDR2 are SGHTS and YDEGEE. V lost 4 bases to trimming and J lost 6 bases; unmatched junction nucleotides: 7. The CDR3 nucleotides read TGTGCCAGCAGCAGGGGACAGGGGCAAGGTCAGCCCCAGCATTTT. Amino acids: CASSRGQGQGQPQHF.

CDR3 in amino acids: CASSTGKGQETQYF. For the CDR3, the DNA is TGTGCCAGTAGTACAGGGAAGGGCCAAGAGACCCAGTACTTC. This chain links TRBV19 with TRBJ2-5; a weak D match, TRBD1 (5 bases). Trimming removed 4 bases at V and 1 base at J, with 10 bases between. The CDR3 covers 14 residues. Germline lookup yields CDR1 LNHDA and CDR2 SQIVND (reference sequence).

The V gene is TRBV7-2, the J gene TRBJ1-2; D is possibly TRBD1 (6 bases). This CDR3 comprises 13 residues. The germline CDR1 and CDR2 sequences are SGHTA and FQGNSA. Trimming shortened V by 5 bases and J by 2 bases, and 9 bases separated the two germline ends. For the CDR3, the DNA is TGTGCCAGCAGCCGACAGGCAAACTATGGCTACACCTTC. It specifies CASSRQANYGYTF.

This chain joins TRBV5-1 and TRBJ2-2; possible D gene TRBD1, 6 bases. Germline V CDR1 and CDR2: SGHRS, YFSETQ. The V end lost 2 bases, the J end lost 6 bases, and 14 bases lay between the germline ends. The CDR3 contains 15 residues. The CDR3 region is CASSFRTDNSGELFF. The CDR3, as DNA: TGCGCCAGCAGCTTCAGGACAGATAATTCCGGGGAGCTGTTTTTT. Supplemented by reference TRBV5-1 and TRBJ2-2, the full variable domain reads KAGVTQTPRYLIKTRGQQVTLSCSPISGHRSVSWYQQTPGQGLQFLFEYFSETQRNKGNFPGRFSGRQFSNSRSEMNVSTLELGDSALYLCASSFRTDNSGELFFGEGSRLTVL.

In DNA, the CDR3 is TGCGCCAGCAGCCAAGTGAACATCCGGCGGGTCGTTTCACCCCTCCACTTT. It is translated as CASSQVNIRRVVSPLHF. The V call is TRBV4-1, the J call TRBJ1-6; D not certain. Germline V gene lookup returns CDR1 MGHRA and CDR2 YSYEKL. This CDR3 spans 17 amino acids. Between the trimmed V and J ends, which lost 1 base and 9 bases, there was a span of 19 bases.

CDR3 DNA: TGTGCCAGCAGTTTATTAGGGAGTACTACAGATACGCAGTATTTT. Amino acids: CASSLLGSTTDTQYF. The chain uses TRBV6-6 and TRBJ2-3; D is perhaps TRBD2 (5 bases). CDR3 length equals 15 residues. CDR1 is MNHNY and CDR2 is SVGAGI in the germline V gene (reference sequence). Between the trimmed V and J ends, which lost 4 bases and 3 bases, there was a span of 14 bases.

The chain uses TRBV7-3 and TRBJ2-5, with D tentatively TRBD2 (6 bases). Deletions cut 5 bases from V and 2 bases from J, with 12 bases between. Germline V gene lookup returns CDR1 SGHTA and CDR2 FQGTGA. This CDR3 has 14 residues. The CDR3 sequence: CASSPTGLQETQYF. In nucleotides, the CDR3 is TGTGCCAGCAGCCCAACGGGACTTCAAGAGACCCAGTACTTC.

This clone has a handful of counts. CDR3 DNA: TGTGCCAGCAGTTATAAGAGGAGGAGCAATCAGCCCCAGCATTTT. As protein: CASSYKRRSNQPQHF. The chain is built from TRBV6-8 and TRBJ1-5; D remains unclear. The germline V gene encodes CDR1 MNHGY and CDR2 SAAAGT. The CDR3 is made up of 15 amino acids. V lost 3 bases, J lost 1 base, and 10 bases lay in between.

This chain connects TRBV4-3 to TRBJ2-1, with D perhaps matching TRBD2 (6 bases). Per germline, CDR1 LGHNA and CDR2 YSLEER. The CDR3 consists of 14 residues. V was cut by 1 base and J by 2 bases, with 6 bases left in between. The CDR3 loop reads CASSQAGAYNEQFF. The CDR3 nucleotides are TGCGCCAGCAGCCAAGCGGGGGCCTACAATGAGCAGTTCTTC.

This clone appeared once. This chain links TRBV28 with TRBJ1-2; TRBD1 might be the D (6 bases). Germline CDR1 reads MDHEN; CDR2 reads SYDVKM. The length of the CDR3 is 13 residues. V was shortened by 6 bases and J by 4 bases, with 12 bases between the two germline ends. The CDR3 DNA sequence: TGTGCCAGCAGCCCCCCGGACAGCTATGGCTACACCTTC. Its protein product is CASSPPDSYGYTF.

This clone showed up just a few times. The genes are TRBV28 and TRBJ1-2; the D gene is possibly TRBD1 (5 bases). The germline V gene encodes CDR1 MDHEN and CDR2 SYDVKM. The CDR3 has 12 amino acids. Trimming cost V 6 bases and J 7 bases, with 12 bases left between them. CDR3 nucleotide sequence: TGTGCCAGCAGGGAGAGAAGGGGTGGCTACACCTTC. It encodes CASRERRGGYTF.

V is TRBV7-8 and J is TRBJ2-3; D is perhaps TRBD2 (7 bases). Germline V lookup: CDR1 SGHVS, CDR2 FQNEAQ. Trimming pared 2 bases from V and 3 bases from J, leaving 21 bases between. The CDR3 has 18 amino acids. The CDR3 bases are TGTGCCAGCAGCTTAAAAGGGGGAGGGGGTAGACGGACAGATACGCAGTATTTT. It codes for CASSLKGGGGRRTDTQYF.

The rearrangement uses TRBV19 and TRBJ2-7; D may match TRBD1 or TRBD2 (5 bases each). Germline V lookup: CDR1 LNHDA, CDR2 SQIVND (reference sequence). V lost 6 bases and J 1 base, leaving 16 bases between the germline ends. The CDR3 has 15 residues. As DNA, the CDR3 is TGTGCCAGTAGCCCCGTGGAAGGGACGTCCTACGAGCAGTACTTC. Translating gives CASSPVEGTSYEQYF.

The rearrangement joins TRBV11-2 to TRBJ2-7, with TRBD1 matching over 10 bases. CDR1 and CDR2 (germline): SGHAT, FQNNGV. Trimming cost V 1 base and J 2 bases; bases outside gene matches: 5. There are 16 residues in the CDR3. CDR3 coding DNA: TGTGCCAGCAGCTTAGGGACAGGGGGAACTACCTACGAGCAGTACTTC. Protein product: CASSLGTGGTTYEQYF.

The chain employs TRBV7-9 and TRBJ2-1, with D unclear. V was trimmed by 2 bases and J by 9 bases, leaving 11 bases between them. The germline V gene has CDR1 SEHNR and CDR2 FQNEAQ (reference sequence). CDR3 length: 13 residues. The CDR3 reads CASSLTQGSEQFF. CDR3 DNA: TGTGCCAGCAGCTTAACCCAAGGATCTGAGCAGTTCTTC.

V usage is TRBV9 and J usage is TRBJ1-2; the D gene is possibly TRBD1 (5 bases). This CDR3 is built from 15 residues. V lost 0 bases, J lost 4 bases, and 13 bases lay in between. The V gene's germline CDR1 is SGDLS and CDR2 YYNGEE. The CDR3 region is CASSVGGGRAYGYTF. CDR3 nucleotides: TGTGCCAGCAGCGTAGGGGGGGGGAGGGCCTATGGCTACACCTTC.

DNA for the CDR3: TGTGCCAGCAGCTTAGAAGCGGGGGGAACCTTGTTCTTC. It is translated as CASSLEAGGTLFF. The V gene is TRBV7-2, the J gene TRBJ2-1, with 9 bases fitting TRBD2. CDR3 length: 13 amino acids. V lost 1 base, J lost 15 bases, and 7 bases stayed unmatched. CDR1 SGHTA and CDR2 FQGNSA come from the germline V gene.

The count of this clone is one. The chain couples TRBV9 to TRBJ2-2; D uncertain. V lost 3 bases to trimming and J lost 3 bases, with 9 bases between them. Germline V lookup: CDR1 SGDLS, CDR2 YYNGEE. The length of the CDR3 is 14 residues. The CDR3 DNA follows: TGTGCCAGCAGCGGGCCTCAGGACACCGGGGAGCTGTTTTTT. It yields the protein CASSGPQDTGELFF. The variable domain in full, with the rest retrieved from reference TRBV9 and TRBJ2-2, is DSGVTQTPKHLITATGQRVTLRCSPRSGDLSVYWYQQSLDQGLQFLIQYYNGEERAKGNILERFSAQQFPDLHSELNLSSLELGDSALYFCASSGPQDTGELFFGEGSRLTVL.

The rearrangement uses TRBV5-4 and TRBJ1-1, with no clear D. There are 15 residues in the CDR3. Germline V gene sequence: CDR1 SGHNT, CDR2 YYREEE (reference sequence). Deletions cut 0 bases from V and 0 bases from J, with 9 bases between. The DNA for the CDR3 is TGTGCCAGCAGCTTGGCGACCGGAATGAACACTGAAGCTTTCTTT. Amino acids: CASSLATGMNTEAFF.

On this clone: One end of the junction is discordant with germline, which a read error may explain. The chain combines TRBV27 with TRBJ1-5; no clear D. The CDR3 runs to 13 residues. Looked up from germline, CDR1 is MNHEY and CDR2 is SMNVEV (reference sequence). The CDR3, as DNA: TGTGCCAGCAGTTGGGGTAGCCATCAGCCCCAGCATTTT. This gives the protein CASSWGSHQPQHF.